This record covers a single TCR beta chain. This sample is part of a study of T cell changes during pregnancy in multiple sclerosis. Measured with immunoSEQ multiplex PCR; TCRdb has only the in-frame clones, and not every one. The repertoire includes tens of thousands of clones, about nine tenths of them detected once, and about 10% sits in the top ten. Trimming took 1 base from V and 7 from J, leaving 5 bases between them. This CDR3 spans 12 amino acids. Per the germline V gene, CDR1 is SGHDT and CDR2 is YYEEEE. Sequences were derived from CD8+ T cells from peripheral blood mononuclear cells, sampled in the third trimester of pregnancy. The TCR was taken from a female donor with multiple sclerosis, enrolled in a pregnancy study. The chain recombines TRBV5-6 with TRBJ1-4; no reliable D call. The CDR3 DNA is TGTGCCAGCAGCTTGTCGGGTGAAAAACTGTTTTTT. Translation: CASSLSGEKLFF.